What follows are 2 T cell receptor beta chains derived from one specimen sequenced in a study of T cell responses to AZD1222 COVID-19 vaccine. Sequencing was performed with immunoSEQ multiplex PCR; in TCRdb, only in-frame clones are kept and a portion is missing. This table has about 110,000 clones, roughly 88% appearing once. Sequenced material: peripheral blood, taken on day 0 of AZD1222 vaccination. The receptors stem from an adult in good health.

The chain employs TRBV3-1 (or the pseudogene TRBV3-2) and TRBJ2-3; possibly TRBD2 for D (5 bases). The CDR3 totals 14 residues. The ends were cut back, 5 bases at V and 0 bases at J, with 9 bases in the middle. Germline V gives CDR1 LGHDT, CDR2 YNNKEL (reference sequence). This CDR3 reads CASSGIASTDTQYF. CDR3 sequence (DNA): TGTGCCAGCAGCGGGATAGCGAGCACAGATACGCAGTATTTT.

V usage is TRBV7-8 and J usage is TRBJ1-2; 8 bases agree with TRBD1. Losses at the gene ends were 5 bases for V and 5 bases for J; bases not matched to a gene: 13. The CDR3 runs 16 residues. Germline V CDR1 and CDR2: SGHVS, FQNEAQ. The CDR3 DNA follows: TGTGCCAGCAGCCCGTGGACAGGGCCTTTGGGTTATGGCTACACCTTC. Protein sequence: CASSPWTGPLGYGYTF.